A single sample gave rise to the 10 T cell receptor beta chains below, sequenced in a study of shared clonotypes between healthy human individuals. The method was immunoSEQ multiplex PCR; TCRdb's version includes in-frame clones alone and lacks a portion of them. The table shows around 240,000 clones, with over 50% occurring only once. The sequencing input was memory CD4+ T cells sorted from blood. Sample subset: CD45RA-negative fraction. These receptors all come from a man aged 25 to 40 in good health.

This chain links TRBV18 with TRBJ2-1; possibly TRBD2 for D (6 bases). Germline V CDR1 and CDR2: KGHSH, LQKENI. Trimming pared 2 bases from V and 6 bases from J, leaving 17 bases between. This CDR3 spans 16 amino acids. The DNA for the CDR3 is TGTGCCAGCTCACCAAACGGGAGAGAGGGTATCAATGAGCAGTTCTTC. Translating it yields CASSPNGREGINEQFF.

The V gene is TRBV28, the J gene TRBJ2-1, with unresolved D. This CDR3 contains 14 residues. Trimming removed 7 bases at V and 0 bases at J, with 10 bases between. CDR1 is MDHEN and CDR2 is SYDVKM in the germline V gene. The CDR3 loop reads CASKSAASYNEQFF. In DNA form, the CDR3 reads TGTGCCAGCAAAAGTGCCGCCTCCTACAATGAGCAGTTCTTC.

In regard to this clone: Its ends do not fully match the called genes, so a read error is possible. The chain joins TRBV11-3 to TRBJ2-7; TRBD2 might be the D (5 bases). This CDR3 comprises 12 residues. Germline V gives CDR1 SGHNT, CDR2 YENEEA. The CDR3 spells CASSSRTRFILF. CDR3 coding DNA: TGTGCCAGCAGCTCCCGGACTCGATTCATCCTCTTC.

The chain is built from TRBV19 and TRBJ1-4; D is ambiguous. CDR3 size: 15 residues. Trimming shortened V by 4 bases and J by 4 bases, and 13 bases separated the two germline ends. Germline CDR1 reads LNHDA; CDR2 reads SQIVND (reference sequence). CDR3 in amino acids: CASSRYSVDNEKLFF. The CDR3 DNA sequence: TGTGCCAGTAGTAGATACTCCGTGGATAATGAAAAACTGTTTTTT.

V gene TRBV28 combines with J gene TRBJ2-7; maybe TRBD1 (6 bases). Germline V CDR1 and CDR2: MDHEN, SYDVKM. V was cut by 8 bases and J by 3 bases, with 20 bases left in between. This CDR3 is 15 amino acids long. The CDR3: CASLEGQTPLYEQYF. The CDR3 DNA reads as TGTGCCAGCTTAGAGGGACAAACGCCCCTCTACGAGCAGTACTTC.

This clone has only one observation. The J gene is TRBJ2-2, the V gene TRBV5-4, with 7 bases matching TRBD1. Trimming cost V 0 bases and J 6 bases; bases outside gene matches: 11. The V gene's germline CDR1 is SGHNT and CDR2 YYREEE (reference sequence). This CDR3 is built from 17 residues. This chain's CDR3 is CASSLGMRQGNAGELFF. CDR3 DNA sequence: TGTGCCAGCAGCTTGGGTATGAGACAGGGCAATGCCGGGGAGCTGTTTTTT.

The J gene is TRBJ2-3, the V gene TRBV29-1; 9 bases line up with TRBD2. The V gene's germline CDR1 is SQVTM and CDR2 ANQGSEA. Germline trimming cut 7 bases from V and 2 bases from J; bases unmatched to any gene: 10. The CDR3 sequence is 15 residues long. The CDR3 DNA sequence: TGCAGCGCCCTCCCCGCGGGAGGGTCCACAGATACGCAGTATTTT. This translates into CSALPAGGSTDTQYF.

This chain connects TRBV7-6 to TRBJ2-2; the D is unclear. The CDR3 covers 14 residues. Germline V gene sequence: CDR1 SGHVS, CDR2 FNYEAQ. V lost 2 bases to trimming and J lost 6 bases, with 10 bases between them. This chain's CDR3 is CASSLWSRSGELFF. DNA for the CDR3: TGTGCCAGCAGCTTATGGTCGAGATCCGGGGAGCTGTTTTTT.

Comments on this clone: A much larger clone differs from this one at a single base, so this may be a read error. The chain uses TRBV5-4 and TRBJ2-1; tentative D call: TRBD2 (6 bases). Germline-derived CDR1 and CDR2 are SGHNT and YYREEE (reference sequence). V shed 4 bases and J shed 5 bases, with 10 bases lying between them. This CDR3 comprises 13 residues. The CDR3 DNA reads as TGTGCCAGCAGCGGAATAGCGGACAATGAGCAGTTCTTC. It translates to CASSGIADNEQFF.

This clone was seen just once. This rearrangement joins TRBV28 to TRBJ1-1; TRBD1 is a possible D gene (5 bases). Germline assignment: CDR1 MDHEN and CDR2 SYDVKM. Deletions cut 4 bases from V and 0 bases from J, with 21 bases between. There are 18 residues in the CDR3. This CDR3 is CASSSPAYQGVLNTEAFF. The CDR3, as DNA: TGTGCCAGCAGTTCCCCCGCGTATCAGGGAGTCTTGAACACTGAAGCTTTCTTT.